The source of this T cell receptor beta chain is a study of blood T cell repertoires in COVID-19. Germline loops: CDR1 SGHRS, CDR2 YFSETQ. The CDR3 is made up of 14 amino acids. V lost 5 bases, J lost 0 bases, and 12 bases lay in between. Cohorts were assigned according to the clinical history that participants reported. For recovered donors of Cohort 3, there were two negative PCRs, clearance, or symptom resolution. Some clones are missing from TCRdb's copy, which holds only in-frame ones; the method was immunoSEQ multiplex PCR. In the table there are some 300,000 clones, 89% of which are singletons.

The sequence derives from a woman aged 25-40 years who had recovered from COVID-19. The gene calls are TRBV5-1 and TRBJ2-7, with D perhaps TRBD1 (6 bases). The specimen sequenced was PBMCs or T cells enriched from blood (not recorded which). The CDR3 nucleotides are TGCGCCAGCAGGCCTTACAGGGCCTCCTACGAGCAGTACTTC. It is translated as CASRPYRASYEQYF.